The source of this TCR beta chain is a study of beta chain features in type 1 diabetes. This clone was detected a few times. Every isolated RNA sample was fully reverse transcribed, so sequencing captured expressed TCRB transcripts. Assay used: immunoSEQ multiplex PCR; TCRdb lists only in-frame clones, some missing. Of around 500,000 clones detected, around 10% appear once; the ten largest clones hold approximately 0.045%. One heparinised blood draw, averaging roughly 120 mL, came from each donor. This CDR3 contains 15 residues. Germline V CDR1 and CDR2: SGHVS, FNYEAQ. Trimming shortened V by 7 bases and J by 5 bases, and 20 bases separated the two germline ends.

Sequenced sample: naive CD4+ T cells from blood. The origin of this receptor is a woman under 30 in good health. The chain combines TRBV7-6 with TRBJ2-5; D remains ambiguous. CDR3 protein: CASTFNLGPGETQYF. In DNA, the CDR3 is TGTGCCAGCACCTTCAACCTGGGCCCTGGGGAGACCCAGTACTTC.